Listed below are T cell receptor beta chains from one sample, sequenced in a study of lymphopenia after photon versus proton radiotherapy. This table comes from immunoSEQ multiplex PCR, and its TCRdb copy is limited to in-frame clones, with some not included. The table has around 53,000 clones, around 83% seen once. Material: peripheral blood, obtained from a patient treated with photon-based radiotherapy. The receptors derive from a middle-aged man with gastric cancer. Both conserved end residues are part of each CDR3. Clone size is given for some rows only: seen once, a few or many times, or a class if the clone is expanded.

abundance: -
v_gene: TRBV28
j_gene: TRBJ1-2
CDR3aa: CASSWGGRGRNGYTF

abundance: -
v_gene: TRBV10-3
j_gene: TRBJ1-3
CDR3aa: CAITDPGSGNTIYF

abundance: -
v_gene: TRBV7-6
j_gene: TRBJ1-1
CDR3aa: CASSLAPASNTEAFF

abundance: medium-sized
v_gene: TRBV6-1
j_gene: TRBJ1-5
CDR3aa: CASSSGPDRVRPQHF

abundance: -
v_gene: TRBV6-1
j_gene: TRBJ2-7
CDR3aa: CASSYYPAAYEQYF

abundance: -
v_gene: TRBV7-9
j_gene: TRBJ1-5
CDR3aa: CASSLTGGPQHF

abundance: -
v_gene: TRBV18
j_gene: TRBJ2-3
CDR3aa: CASSPRQGASTDTQYF

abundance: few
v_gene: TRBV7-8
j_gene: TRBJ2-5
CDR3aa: CASSSRGLGETQYF

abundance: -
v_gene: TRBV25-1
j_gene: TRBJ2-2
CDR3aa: CASSEPGGANTGELFF

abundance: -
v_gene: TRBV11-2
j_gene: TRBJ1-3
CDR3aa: CASRSSGNTIYF

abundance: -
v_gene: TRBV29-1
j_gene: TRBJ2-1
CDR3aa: CSVVGGLAGRSYNEQFF

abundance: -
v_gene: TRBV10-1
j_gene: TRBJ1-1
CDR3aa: CASSYRGFTEAFF

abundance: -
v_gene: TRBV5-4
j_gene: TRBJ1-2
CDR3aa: CASSLIGLTYGYTF

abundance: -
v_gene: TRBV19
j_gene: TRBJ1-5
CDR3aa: CASSTQQGWGQPQHF

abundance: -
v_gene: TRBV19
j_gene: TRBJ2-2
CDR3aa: CASITGTGSGELFF

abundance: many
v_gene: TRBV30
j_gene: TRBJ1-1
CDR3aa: CAWSGGTGGEAFF

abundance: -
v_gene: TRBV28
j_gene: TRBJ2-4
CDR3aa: CASRPSGSGRVAKNIQYF

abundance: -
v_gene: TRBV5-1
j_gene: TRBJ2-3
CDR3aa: CASSLAGTSGRGDTQYF

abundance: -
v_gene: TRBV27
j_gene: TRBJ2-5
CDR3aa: CASSLSGQETQYF

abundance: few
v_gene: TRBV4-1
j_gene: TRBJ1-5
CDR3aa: CASSQRGGIDPQHF

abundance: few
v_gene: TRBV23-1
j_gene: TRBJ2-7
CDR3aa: CASSQFHTSYEQYF

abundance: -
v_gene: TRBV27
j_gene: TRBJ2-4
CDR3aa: CASSFSPKNIQYF

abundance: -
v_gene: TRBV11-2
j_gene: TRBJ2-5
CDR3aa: CASSLGTSGRGGYETQYF

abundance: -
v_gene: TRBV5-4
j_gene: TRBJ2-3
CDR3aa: CASSVYRSASTDTQYF

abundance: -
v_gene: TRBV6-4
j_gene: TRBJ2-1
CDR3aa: CASSGGAGEYNEQFF

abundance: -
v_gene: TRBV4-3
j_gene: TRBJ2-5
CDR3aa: CASSQALGTSGSRVETQYF

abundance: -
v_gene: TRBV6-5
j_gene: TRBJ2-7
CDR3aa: CASSGDRGFSEQYF

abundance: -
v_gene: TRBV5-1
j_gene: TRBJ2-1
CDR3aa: CASSLDGRYNEQFF

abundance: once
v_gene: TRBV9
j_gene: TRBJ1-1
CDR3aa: CASSPREGAEAFF

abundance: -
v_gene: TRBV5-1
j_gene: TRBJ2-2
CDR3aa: CASSRLAGEGTGELFF

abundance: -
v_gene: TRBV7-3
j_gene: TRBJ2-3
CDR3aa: CASSTGLAGVDTQYF

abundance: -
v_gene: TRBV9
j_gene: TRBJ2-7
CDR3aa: CASSGQGAYEQYF

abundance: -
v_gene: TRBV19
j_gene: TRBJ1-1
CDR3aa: CASSVTGENTEAFF